These 5 T cell receptor beta chains originate from one sample sequenced in a study of T cell repertoires in cytomegalovirus infection. TCRdb itself ran the reads through MiXCR, one entry per CDR3 protein. The table lists about 740,000 distinct CDR3 sequences, about a third of them singletons. Sequencing was done on a sample of PBMCs. These receptors originate from a human donor in good health (CMV status not recorded). Some clones in this sample may be carry-over from other donors' samples.

The rearrangement uses TRBV28 and TRBJ1-1; D call uncertain. CDR3 size: 11 residues. The ends were cut back, 5 bases at V and 7 bases at J, with 8 bases in the middle. The germline V gene has CDR1 MDHEN and CDR2 SYDVKM. The CDR3 DNA reads TGTGCCAGCAGTCGTCCGTTTGAAGCTTTCTTT. It encodes CASSRPFEAFF.

This chain joins TRBV6-1 and TRBJ1-5, with D perhaps matching TRBD1 (6 bases). V was shortened by 5 bases and J by 4 bases, with 15 bases between the two germline ends. The CDR3 length is 15 residues. Germline V gene sequence: CDR1 MNHNS, CDR2 SASEGT. CDR3 sequence: CASSHQDSTNQPQHF. CDR3 bases: TGTGCCAGCAGTCATCAGGACAGTACTAATCAGCCCCAGCATTTT.

The chain employs TRBV28 and TRBJ2-1, with D perhaps matching TRBD2 (5 bases). This CDR3 spans 13 amino acids. Trimming removed 6 bases from V and 9 bases from J, with 15 bases in between. CDR1 is MDHEN, CDR2 SYDVKM, per germline. This CDR3 is CASSVQEDVEQFF. The CDR3 DNA is TGTGCCAGCAGCGTTCAGGAGGACGTTGAGCAGTTCTTC.

This clonotype was seen just once. This chain links TRBV19 with TRBJ2-1, with 10 bases aligning to TRBD2. This CDR3 is built from 16 residues. V was pared by 3 bases and J by 6 bases, with 8 bases of the junction left unmatched. Germline-derived CDR1 and CDR2 are LNHDA and SQIVND (reference sequence). In DNA, the CDR3 is TGTGCCAGTAGTATCCTCCTAGCGGGAGTGGGCAATGAGCAGTTCTTC. This sequence encodes CASSILLAGVGNEQFF. Drawing the rest from reference TRBV19 and TRBJ2-1, the complete variable domain is DGGITQSPKYLFRKEGQNVTLSCEQNLNHDAMYWYRQDPGQGLRLIYYSQIVNDFQKGDIAEGYSVSREKKESFPLTVTSAQKNPTAFYLCASSILLAGVGNEQFFGPGTRLTVL.

In regard to this clonotype: A clone one base away is much larger, so this may be a read error. This rearrangement joins TRBV6-1 to TRBJ1-5, with TRBD1 matching 7 bases. This CDR3 has 14 amino acids. Germline assignment: CDR1 MNHNS and CDR2 SASEGT. Losses at the gene ends were 2 bases for V and 3 bases for J; bases not matched to a gene: 1. CDR3 residues: CASSETGDNQPQHF. The CDR3 DNA is TGTGCCAGCAGTGAAACAGGGGACAATCAGCCCCAGCATTTT.